This entry concerns a single T cell receptor beta chain. Its matching antigen is unknown. Collection occurred without any documented infections or immune events in donors. The sample belongs to a study of identifying expanded T cells in peripheral blood. Using immunoSEQ multiplex PCR, the repertoire was profiled, and TCRdb retains in-frame clones only, with some absent. The table lists about 85,000 clones, about 91% of them singletons. The study, taken as a whole, reports: Roughly 1.1 clones differed between technical replicates, versus about 17 and 20 over time.

The receptor's source is a person aged 18 to 70 in good health. The sample comprised blood.

The CDR3 region is CASSSSRLAPYNEQFF. The CDR3 nucleotides are TGTGCCAGCAGCTCCTCAAGACTAGCCCCCTACAATGAGCAGTTCTTC. The chain couples TRBV11-3 to TRBJ2-1; 7 nucleotides match TRBD2. J was trimmed by 2 bases and V by 4 bases; bases with no gene match: 8. The CDR3 is 16 amino acids. From germline, CDR1 is SGHNT and CDR2 YENEEA. The complete variable domain, with remaining parts taken from reference TRBV11-3 and TRBJ2-1, reads EAGVVQSPRYKIIEKKQPVAFWCNPISGHNTLYWYLQNLGQGPELLIRYENEEAVDDSQLPKDRFSAERLKGVDSTLKIQPAELGDSAVYLCASSSSRLAPYNEQFFGPGTRLTVL.